In its sample, the clone carrying this T cell receptor (beta chain) was seen many times. Its antigen is undetermined. Germline assignment: CDR1 MNHEY and CDR2 SMNVEV (reference sequence). This CDR3 spans 14 amino acids. The J segment lost 9 bases and the V segment lost 6 bases, leaving 10 bases of the junction unmatched. The second PCR ran about 6 to 12 cycles with a sample-barcoded 5' primer and J-beta primers. TCRdb reanalysed the 5' RACE reads using MiXCR and keeps one entry per CDR3 protein. The sample carries about 670,000 distinct CDR3 sequences, under 65% recorded once. Peripheral blood from each donor was collected in a volume of ten milliliters. The data were obtained in a study of blood T cells in healthy people across ages. General study results and limits: Greater diversity and more naive CD4+ cells were seen in long-lived donors than in aged donors. It was held that the diversity estimates obtained from one million T cells were underestimates.

The V call is TRBV27, the J call TRBJ2-1, with 8 bases identical to TRBD2. The TCR was taken from a woman aged 80 or over in good health. Sequenced sample: blood. As DNA, the CDR3 is TGTGCCAGCAGCGGGAGGGCCGAGGCAGGTGAGCAGTTCTTC. It is translated as CASSGRAEAGEQFF.